What follows describes a single TCR beta chain. What it binds is not known. The length of the CDR3 is 14 residues. Germline trimming cut 8 bases from V and 5 bases from J; bases unmatched to any gene: 7. Germline V CDR1 and CDR2: SEHNR, FQNEAQ (reference sequence). Original processing methods: Quality scores were absent from the junction-only immunoSEQ sequences, so filtering differed. The method was immunoSEQ multiplex PCR; TCRdb's version includes in-frame clones alone and lacks a portion of them. V, J and clone size derive from that table, while D and trimming were established from the DNA sequence. This sample has some 470,000 clones, with 60% to 85% found just once. These data originate in a study of shared clonotypes between healthy human individuals. Study results and caveats: The authors expected sequencing depth to affect clonotype sharing among donors.

Participating donors were healthy, HIV-negative adults free of recent acute infections or vaccinations. This chain joins TRBV7-9 and TRBJ2-3; 10 positions match TRBD2. This sequence was found in a woman between 40 and 55 years old in good health. Some clones in this sample may be carry-over from other donors' samples. Source material: PBMCs. CDR3 region: CASEGSGRQDTQYF. CDR3 DNA sequence: TGTGCCAGCGAGGGTAGCGGGAGGCAAGATACGCAGTATTTT.